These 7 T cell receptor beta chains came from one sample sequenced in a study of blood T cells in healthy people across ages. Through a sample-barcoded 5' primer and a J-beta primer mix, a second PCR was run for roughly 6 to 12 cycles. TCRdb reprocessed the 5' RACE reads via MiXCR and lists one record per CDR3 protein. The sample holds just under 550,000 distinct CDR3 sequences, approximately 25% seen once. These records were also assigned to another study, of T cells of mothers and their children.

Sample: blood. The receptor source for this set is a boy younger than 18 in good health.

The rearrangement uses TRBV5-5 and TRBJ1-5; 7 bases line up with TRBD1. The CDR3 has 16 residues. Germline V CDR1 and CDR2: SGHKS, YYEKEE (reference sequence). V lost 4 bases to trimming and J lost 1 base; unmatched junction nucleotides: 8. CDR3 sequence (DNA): TGTGCCAGCAGCCGATTTCAGGGGGAGAGCAATCAGCCCCAGCATTTT. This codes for CASSRFQGESNQPQHF.

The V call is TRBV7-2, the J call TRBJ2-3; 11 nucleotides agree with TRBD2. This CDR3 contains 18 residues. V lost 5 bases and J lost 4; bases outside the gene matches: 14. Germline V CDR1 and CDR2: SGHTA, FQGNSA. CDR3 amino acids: CASSRSDVIAGGPDTQYF. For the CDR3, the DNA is TGTGCCAGCAGCCGATCAGACGTTATAGCGGGGGGGCCAGATACGCAGTATTTT.

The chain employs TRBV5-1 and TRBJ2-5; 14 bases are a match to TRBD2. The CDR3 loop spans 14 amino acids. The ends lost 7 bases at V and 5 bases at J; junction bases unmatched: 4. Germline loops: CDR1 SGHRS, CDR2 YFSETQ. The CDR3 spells CASGTSGSFETQYF. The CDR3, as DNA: TGCGCCAGCGGGACTAGCGGGAGTTTTGAGACCCAGTACTTC.

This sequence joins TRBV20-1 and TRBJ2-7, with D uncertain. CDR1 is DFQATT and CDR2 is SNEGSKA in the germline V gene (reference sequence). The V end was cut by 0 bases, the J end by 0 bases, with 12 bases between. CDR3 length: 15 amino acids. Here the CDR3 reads CSARDPWLSSYEQYF. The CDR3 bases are TGCAGTGCTAGAGATCCCTGGTTAAGCTCCTACGAGCAGTACTTC.

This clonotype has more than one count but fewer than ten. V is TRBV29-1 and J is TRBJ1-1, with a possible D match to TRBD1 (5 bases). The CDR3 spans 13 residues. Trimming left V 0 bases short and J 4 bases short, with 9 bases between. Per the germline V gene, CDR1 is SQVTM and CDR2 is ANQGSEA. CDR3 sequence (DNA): TGCAGCGTTGAAGATGGCGGGGGCACTGAAGCTTTCTTT. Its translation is CSVEDGGGTEAFF.

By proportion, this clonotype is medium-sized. Here the CDR3 DNA reads TGTGCCAGCAGCTTTAGCGGGGTCTACCAAGAGACCCAGTACTTC. Amino acid sequence: CASSFSGVYQETQYF. The chain carries TRBV9 and TRBJ2-5; 8 bases agree with TRBD2. This CDR3 comprises 15 residues. V gave up 4 bases and J gave up 0 bases; unmatched junction bases: 5. CDR1 and CDR2 (germline): SGDLS, YYNGEE. Complete variable domain (other parts from reference TRBV9 and TRBJ2-5): DSGVTQTPKHLITATGQRVTLRCSPRSGDLSVYWYQQSLDQGLQFLIQYYNGEERAKGNILERFSAQQFPDLHSELNLSSLELGDSALYFCASSFSGVYQETQYFGPGTRLLVL.

CDR3: CASSWTGGPIDEQYF. CDR3 DNA sequence: TGCGCCAGCAGCTGGACGGGGGGACCCATCGACGAGCAGTACTTC. The chain couples TRBV5-1 to TRBJ2-7, with 7 bases matching TRBD2. There are 15 residues in the CDR3. Germline values: CDR1 SGHRS, CDR2 YFSETQ. V trimming: 3 bases; J trimming: 5 bases; junction bases outside the gene matches: 11.